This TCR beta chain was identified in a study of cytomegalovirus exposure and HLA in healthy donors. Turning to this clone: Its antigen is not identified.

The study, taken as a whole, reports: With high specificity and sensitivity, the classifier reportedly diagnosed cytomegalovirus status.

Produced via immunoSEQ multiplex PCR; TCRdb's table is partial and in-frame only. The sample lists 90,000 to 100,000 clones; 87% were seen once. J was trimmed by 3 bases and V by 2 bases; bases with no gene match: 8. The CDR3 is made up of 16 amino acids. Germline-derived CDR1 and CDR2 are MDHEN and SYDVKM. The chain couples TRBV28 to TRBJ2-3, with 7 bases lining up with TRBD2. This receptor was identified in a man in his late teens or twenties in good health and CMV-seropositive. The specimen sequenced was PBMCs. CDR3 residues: CASSLVFGSGTDTQYF. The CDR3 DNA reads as TGTGCCAGCAGTTTAGTTTTCGGTAGCGGGACAGATACGCAGTATTTT.